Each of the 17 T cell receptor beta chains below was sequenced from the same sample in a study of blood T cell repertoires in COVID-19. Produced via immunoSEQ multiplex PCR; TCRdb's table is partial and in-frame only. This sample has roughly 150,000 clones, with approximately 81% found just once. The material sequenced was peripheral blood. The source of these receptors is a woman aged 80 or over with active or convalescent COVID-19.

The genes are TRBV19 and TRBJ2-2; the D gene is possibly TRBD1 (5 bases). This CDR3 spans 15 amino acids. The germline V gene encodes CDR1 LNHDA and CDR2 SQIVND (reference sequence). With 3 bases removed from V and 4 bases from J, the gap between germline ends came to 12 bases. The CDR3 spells CASSISQGITGELFF. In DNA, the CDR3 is TGTGCCAGTAGTATTAGTCAGGGTATCACCGGGGAGCTGTTTTTT.

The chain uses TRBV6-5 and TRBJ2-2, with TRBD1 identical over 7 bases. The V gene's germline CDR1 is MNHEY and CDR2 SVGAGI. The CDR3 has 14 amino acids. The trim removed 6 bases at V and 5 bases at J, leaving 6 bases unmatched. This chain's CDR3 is CASSGTAWTGELFF. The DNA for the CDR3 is TGTGCCAGCAGCGGGACAGCCTGGACCGGGGAGCTGTTTTTT.

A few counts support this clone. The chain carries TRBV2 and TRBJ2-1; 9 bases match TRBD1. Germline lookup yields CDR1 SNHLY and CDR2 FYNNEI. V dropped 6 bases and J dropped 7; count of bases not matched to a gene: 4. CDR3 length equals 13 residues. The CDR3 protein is CASSVDRGNEQFF. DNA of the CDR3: TGTGCCAGCAGCGTGGACAGGGGAAATGAGCAGTTCTTC.

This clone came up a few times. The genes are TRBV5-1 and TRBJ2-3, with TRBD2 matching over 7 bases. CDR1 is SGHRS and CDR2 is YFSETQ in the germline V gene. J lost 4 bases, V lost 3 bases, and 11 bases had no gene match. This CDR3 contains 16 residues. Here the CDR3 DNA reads TGCGCCAGCAGCTCGGGGGGTGGATTTAGCGCAGATACGCAGTATTTT. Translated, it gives CASSSGGGFSADTQYF. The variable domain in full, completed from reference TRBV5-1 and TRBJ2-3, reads KAGVTQTPRYLIKTRGQQVTLSCSPISGHRSVSWYQQTPGQGLQFLFEYFSETQRNKGNFPGRFSGRQFSNSRSEMNVSTLELGDSALYLCASSSGGGFSADTQYFGPGTRLTVL.

CDR3 sequence: CASSDGTGGRQPQHF. CDR3 sequence (DNA): TGTGCCAGCAGTGACGGGACAGGGGGACGTCAGCCCCAGCATTTT. The rearrangement joins TRBV6-1 to TRBJ1-5; 11 bases are a match to TRBD1. The CDR3 sequence is 15 residues long. Germline V gives CDR1 MNHNS, CDR2 SASEGT. J was trimmed by 6 bases and V by 3 bases; bases with no gene match: 4.

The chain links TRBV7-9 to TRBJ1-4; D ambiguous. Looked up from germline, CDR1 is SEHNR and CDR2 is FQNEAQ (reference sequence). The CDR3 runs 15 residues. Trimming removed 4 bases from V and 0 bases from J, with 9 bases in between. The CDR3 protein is CASSSEYATNEKLFF. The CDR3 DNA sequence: TGTGCCAGCAGCTCAGAATATGCAACTAATGAAAAACTGTTTTTT.

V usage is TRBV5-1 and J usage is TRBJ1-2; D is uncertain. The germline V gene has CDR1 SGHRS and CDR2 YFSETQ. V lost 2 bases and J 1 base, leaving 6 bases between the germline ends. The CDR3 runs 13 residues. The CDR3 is CASSFQDNYGYTF. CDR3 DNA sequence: TGCGCCAGCAGCTTCCAGGATAACTATGGCTACACCTTC.

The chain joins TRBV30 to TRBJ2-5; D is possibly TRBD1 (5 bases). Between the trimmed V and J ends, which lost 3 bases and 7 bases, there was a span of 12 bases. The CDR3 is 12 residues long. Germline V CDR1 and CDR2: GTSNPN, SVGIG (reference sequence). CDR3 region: CAWSVTQGTQYF. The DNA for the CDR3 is TGTGCCTGGAGCGTGACCCAGGGGACCCAGTACTTC.

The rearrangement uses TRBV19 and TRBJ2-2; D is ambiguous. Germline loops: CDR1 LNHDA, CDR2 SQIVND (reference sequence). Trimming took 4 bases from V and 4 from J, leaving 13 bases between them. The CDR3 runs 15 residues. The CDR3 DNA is TGTGCCAGTAGTAGTGGCACGCCGGGCACCGGGGAGCTGTTTTTT. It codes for CASSSGTPGTGELFF.

CDR3 nucleotides: TGTGCCTGGAGTGGACCCGACAGGGGGGCCAAGCAGTACTTC. It encodes CAWSGPDRGAKQYF. The chain couples TRBV30 to TRBJ2-7; 9 bases map to TRBD1. V lost 1 base and J lost 8; bases outside the gene matches: 9. The germline V gene encodes CDR1 GTSNPN and CDR2 SVGIG (reference sequence). The CDR3 is 14 amino acids.

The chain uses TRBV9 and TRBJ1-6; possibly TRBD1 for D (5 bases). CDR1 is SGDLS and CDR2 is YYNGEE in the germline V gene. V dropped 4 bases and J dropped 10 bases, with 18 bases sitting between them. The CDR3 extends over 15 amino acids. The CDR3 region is CASSREEGRDSPLHF. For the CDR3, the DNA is TGTGCCAGCAGCCGAGAGGAGGGAAGGGACTCACCCCTCCACTTT.

As DNA, the CDR3 is TGTGCCAGCAGCTTTACGCTAGCGGGAGGGTATGAGCAGTTCTTC. Translating gives CASSFTLAGGYEQFF. The chain links TRBV5-6 to TRBJ2-1; 12 bases are shared with TRBD2. Germline V gene lookup returns CDR1 SGHDT and CDR2 YYEEEE. CDR3 length: 15 residues. Germline trimming cut 2 bases from V and 8 bases from J; bases unmatched to any gene: 5. The full variable domain, completed using reference TRBV5-6 and TRBJ2-1, is DAGVTQSPTHLIKTRGQQVTLRCSPKSGHDTVSWYQQALGQGPQFIFQYYEEEERQRGNFPDRFSGHQFPNYSSELNVNALLLGDSALYLCASSFTLAGGYEQFFGPGTRLTVL.

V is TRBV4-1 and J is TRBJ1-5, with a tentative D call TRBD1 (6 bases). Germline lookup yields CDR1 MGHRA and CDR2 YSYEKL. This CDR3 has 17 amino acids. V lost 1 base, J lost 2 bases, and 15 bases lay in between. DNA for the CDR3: TGCGCCAGCAGCCAAGGTGGGGGCGGGGGCGGCAATCAGCCCCAGCATTTT. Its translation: CASSQGGGGGGNQPQHF.

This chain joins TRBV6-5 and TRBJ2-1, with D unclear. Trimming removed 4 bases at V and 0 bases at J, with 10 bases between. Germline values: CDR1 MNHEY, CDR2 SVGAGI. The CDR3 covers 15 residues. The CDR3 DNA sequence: TGTGCCAGCAGTTTTGTATCTCCCTCCTACAATGAGCAGTTCTTC. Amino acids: CASSFVSPSYNEQFF.

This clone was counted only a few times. The DNA for the CDR3 is TGTGCCACCAGCAGAGAAGCCGGACTAGCGGTCAATGAGCAGTTCTTC. This codes for CATSREAGLAVNEQFF. This chain connects TRBV15 to TRBJ2-1; 10 bases agree with TRBD2. The length of the CDR3 is 16 residues. V trimming: 0 bases; J trimming: 6 bases; junction bases outside the gene matches: 5. Germline CDR1 reads LNHNV; CDR2 reads YYDKDF (reference sequence).

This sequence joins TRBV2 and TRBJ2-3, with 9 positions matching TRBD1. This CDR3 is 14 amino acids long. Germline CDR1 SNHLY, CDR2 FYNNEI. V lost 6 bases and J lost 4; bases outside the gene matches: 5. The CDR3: CASRPTGGSDTQYF. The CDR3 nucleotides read TGTGCCAGCAGACCGACAGGGGGTTCAGATACGCAGTATTTT.

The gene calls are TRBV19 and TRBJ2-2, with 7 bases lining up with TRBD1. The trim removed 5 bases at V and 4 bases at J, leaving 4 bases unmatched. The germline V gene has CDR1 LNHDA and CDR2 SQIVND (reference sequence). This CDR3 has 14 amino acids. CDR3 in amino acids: CASSATGFTGELFF. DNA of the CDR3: TGTGCCAGTAGTGCGACAGGGTTCACCGGGGAGCTGTTTTTT.